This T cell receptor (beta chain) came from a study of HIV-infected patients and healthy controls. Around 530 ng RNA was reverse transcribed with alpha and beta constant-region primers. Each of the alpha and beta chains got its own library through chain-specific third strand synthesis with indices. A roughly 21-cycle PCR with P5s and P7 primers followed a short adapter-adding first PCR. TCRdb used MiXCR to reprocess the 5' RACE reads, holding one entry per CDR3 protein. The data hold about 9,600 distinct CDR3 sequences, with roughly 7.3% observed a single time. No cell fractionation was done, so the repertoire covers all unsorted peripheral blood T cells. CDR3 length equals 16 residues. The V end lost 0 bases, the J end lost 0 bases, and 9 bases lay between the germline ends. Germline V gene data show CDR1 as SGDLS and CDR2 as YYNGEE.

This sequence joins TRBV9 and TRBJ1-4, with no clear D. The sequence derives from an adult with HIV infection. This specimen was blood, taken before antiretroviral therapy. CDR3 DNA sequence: TGTGCCAGCAGCGTAGTAGGGTCTGCAACTAATGAAAAACTGTTTTTT. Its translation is CASSVVGSATNEKLFF.